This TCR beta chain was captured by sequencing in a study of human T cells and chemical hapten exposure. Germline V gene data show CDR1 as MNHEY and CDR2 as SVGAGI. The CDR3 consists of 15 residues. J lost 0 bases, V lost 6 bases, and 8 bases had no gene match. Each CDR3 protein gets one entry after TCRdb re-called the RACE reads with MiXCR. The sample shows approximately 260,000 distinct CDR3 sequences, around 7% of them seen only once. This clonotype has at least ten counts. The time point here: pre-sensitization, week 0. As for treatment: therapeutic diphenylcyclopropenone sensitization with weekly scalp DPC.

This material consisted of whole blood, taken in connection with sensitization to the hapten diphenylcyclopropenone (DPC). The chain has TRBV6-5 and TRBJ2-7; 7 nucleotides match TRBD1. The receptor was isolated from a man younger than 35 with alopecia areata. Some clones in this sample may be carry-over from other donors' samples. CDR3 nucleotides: TGTGCCAGCAGAGACCGGGACAGAAGCTCCTACGAGCAGTACTTC. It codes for CASRDRDRSSYEQYF.